The 11 T cell receptor beta chains presented below share a single source sample, sequenced in a study of T cell clonality in common variable immunodeficiency (dated by TCRdb to the mid-2010s). Library construction relied on the immunoSEQ multiplex PCR assay. Imported from immuneACCESS, the table was reduced by TCRdb to in-frame sequences with V and J called. These copies leave out some clones; in studies compared against another copy, an unresolved V gene accounts for under half, and the cause of the remainder is not known. Here the sample lists about 55,000 clones, none seen once only. The ten largest clones add up to 0.83% of the sample. Specimen: peripheral blood mononuclear cells. These receptors were obtained from a person between 18 and 75 years old in good health.

This clone showed up many times. The CDR3 end falls 3 residues outside the read, so it is completed with the germline J gene. The chain is built from TRBV18 and TRBJ2-7, with 7 nucleotides matching TRBD1. This CDR3 comprises 15 residues. V lost 5 bases and J lost 2; bases outside the gene matches: 9. CDR1 KGHSH and CDR2 LQKENI come from the germline V gene. CDR3 sequence reads: CASSSPGQPPYEQYF. The CDR3 DNA, read in part, is TGTGCCAGCTCATCTCCGGGACAGCCCCCCTACGAG. The full variable domain, rest sourced from reference TRBV18 and TRBJ2-7, is NAGVMQNPRHLVRRRGQEARLRCSPMKGHSHVYWYRQLPEEGLKFMVYLQKENIIDESGMPKERFSAEFPKEGPSILRIQQVVRGDSAAYFCASSSPGQPPYEQYFGPGTRLTVT.

This clone was picked up a small number of times. Read coverage stops 3 residues before the CDR3 terminus; the germline J gene supplies the remainder. V and J are TRBV7-2 and TRBJ2-4; possibly TRBD2 for D (6 bases). The germline V gene encodes CDR1 SGHTA and CDR2 FQGNSA. The CDR3 has 13 amino acids. The CDR3 here is CASSLDGGVGQYF. The sequenced part of the CDR3 DNA is TGTGCCAGCAGCTTAGACGGGGGAGTCGGT.

This clone was counted at least ten times. The read is 3 residues too short to cover the CDR3 end, so that end is filled in from the germline J gene. This chain joins TRBV14 and TRBJ1-1; D gene uncertain. V dropped 1 base and J dropped 1 base, with 4 bases sitting between them. This CDR3 spans 13 amino acids. Germline CDR1 is SGHDN and CDR2 is FVKESK. CDR3 bases read: TGTGCCAGCAGCCAAGCTAGGAACACTGAA. It encodes CASSQARNTE. The CDR3 in its entirety is CASSQARNTEAFF.

This clone came up a few times. The CDR3 end falls 3 residues outside the read, so it is completed with the germline J gene. J is TRBJ2-3 and V is TRBV5-5, with 10 bases aligning to TRBD1. Germline values: CDR1 SGHKS, CDR2 YYEKEE (reference sequence). Losses at the gene ends were 4 bases for V and 3 bases for J; bases not matched to a gene: 5. CDR3 length: 15 residues. The CDR3 sequence is CASSVRDRGTDTQYF. The sequenced part of the CDR3 DNA is TGTGCCAGCAGCGTCCGGGACAGGGGAACAGATACG.

This clone was found a few times. The sequence runs out 3 residues before the end of the CDR3; the remainder is reconstructed from the germline J gene. This chain uses TRBV7-2 with TRBJ2-4; TRBD1 matches at 10 bases. The germline V gene encodes CDR1 SGHTA and CDR2 FQGNSA. The CDR3 is made up of 15 amino acids. Partial CDR3 DNA: TGTGCCAGCAGCTGGGACAGGGGAGCGGGCTATGGT. As protein: CASSWDRGAGYG. The full-length CDR3 reads as CASSWDRGAGYGQYF.

This clone was observed at least ten times. The read falls 3 residues short of the CDR3 end, and the missing part is taken from the germline J gene. The chain uses TRBV5-4 and TRBJ2-5; 7 nucleotides align to TRBD1. V shed 4 bases, J shed 5 bases, and the junction held 11 bases outside the gene matches. CDR3 length equals 15 residues. Germline values: CDR1 SGHNT, CDR2 YYREEE (reference sequence). The part of the CDR3 DNA that was read is TGTGCCAGCAGCCCCGGACAGGACCGGCGGGAGACC. It codes for CASSPGQDRRET. The whole CDR3 sequence is CASSPGQDRRETQYF.

This clone was counted many times. With the read ending 3 residues before the CDR3 end, the germline J gene is used to fill in that end. This rearrangement joins TRBV19 to TRBJ1-1; tentative D call: TRBD1 (6 bases). Per germline, CDR1 LNHDA and CDR2 SQIVND (reference sequence). Trimming left V 3 bases short and J 1 base short, with 9 bases between. The CDR3 has 14 amino acids. CDR3 residues: CASSIGRGNTEAFF. CDR3 DNA, as far as it was read: TGTGCCAGTAGTATTGGCAGGGGGAACACTGAA.

Worth noting for this clone: The CDR3 end lies 3 residues beyond the end of the read and is filled in from the germline J gene. V gene TRBV2 combines with J gene TRBJ1-4, with D perhaps TRBD1 (6 bases). Germline loops: CDR1 SNHLY, CDR2 FYNNEI. The CDR3 runs 14 residues. Trimming pared 4 bases from V and 3 bases from J, leaving 9 bases between. CDR3 loop: CASSAHRANEKLFF. Incomplete CDR3 DNA: TGTGCCAGCAGTGCTCACAGGGCTAATGAAAAA.

This clone has a count of ten or more. The CDR3 end lies 3 residues beyond the end of the read and is filled in from the germline J gene. This chain connects TRBV27 to TRBJ1-2; D uncertain. CDR3 length equals 13 residues. Per germline, CDR1 MNHEY and CDR2 SMNVEV (reference sequence). V was shortened by 5 bases and J by 5 bases, with 12 bases between the two germline ends. CDR3 DNA (partial): TGTGCCAGCAGTCCGACTTTCCTTTATGGC. It yields the protein CASSPTFLYG. The entire CDR3 protein reads CASSPTFLYGYTF.

Notes on this clone: The CDR3 end lies 3 residues beyond the end of the read and is filled in from the germline J gene. This chain uses TRBV11-2 with TRBJ2-3; TRBD1 might be the D (5 bases). The CDR3 runs 15 residues. Per germline, CDR1 SGHAT and CDR2 FQNNGV. Trimming took 4 bases from V and 3 from J, leaving 14 bases between them. The sequenced CDR3 bases are TGTGCCAGCAGCTACGGACAAGGAGTAACAGATACG. This sequence encodes CASSYGQGVTDT. The CDR3, in full, reads CASSYGQGVTDTQYF.

This clone occurred many times. A much bigger clone sits one base away, suggesting this may be a read error. The read ends 3 residues before the CDR3 terminus; that terminus is restored from the germline J gene. The chain carries TRBV30 and TRBJ2-2; 7 bases are a match to TRBD1. Germline CDR1 reads GTSNPN; CDR2 reads SVGIG (reference sequence). This CDR3 spans 18 amino acids. The DNA read from the CDR3 is TGTGCCTGGAGTGGCGAACAGGGGCCGAGCTCTGGGGCCAACGTG. Translated, it gives CAWSGEQGPSSGANV. The whole CDR3 reads CAWSGEQGPSSGANVLFF. Combining the CDR3 with reference TRBV30 and TRBJ2-2 gives the whole variable domain SQTIHQWPATLVQPVGSPLSLECTVEGTSNPNLYWYRQAAGRGLQLLFYSVGIGQISSEVPQNLSASRPQDRQFILSSKKLLLSDSGFYLCAWSGEQGPSSGANVLFFGEGSRLTVL.